The 10 T cell receptor beta chains in this list originate from one sample, sequenced in a study of identical twins. TCRdb re-called the 5' RACE reads through MiXCR, storing one row per CDR3 protein. The sample lists around 490,000 distinct CDR3 sequences; around 24% were seen once. This sample was also put to use in a study of yellow fever vaccine responses in identical twins.

The specimen sequenced was CD4+ T cells sorted from blood. These receptors originate from a woman between 18 and 29 years old in good health.

V gene TRBV25-1 combines with J gene TRBJ1-1; D gene ambiguous. The CDR3 has 13 residues. Germline CDR1 reads MGHDK; CDR2 reads SYGVNS. V shed 3 bases and J shed 6 bases, with 11 bases lying between them. In nucleotides, the CDR3 is TGTGCCAGCAGTGATTACGGCCTCGCTGAAGCTTTCTTT. Translation gives CASSDYGLAEAFF. Drawing the rest from reference TRBV25-1 and TRBJ1-1, the complete variable domain is EADIYQTPRYLVIGTGKKITLECSQTMGHDKMYWYQQDPGMELHLIHYSYGVNSTEKGDLSSESTVSRIRTEHFPLTLESARPSHTSQYLCASSDYGLAEAFFGQGTRLTVV.

This chain connects TRBV20-1 to TRBJ2-5; D is tentatively TRBD1 or TRBD2 (5 bases each). Looked up from germline, CDR1 is DFQATT and CDR2 is SNEGSKA (reference sequence). The V gene lost 0 bases and the J gene lost 0 bases, with 11 bases spanning the gap. This CDR3 region has 15 residues. The CDR3 reads CSARDGTSYQETQYF. CDR3 nucleotides: TGCAGTGCTAGAGACGGGACGTCGTACCAAGAGACCCAGTACTTC.

CDR3 nucleotide sequence: TGTGCCAGCAGCTCCTGGACAGAAAGTCCAACTCGGCAGTACGTC. Protein product: CASSSWTESPTRQYV. V and J are TRBV11-2 and TRBJ2-7, with D tentatively TRBD1 (6 bases). From germline, CDR1 is SGHAT and CDR2 FQNNGV. V lost 4 bases, J lost 9 bases, and 22 bases lay in between. This CDR3 has 15 residues.

This clonotype occurred many times. The chain links TRBV12-3 or TRBV12-4 to TRBJ1-5, with D unclear. V was clipped by 8 bases and J by 3 bases, with 11 bases between them. The CDR3 is 13 amino acids. The CDR3 protein is CASAGGFNQPQHF. The CDR3 nucleotides read TGTGCCAGCGCAGGCGGTTTCAATCAGCCCCAGCATTTT.

This clonotype was recorded a few times. The chain combines TRBV2 with TRBJ1-1; tentative D call: TRBD1 (5 bases). The CDR3 length is 14 residues. Germline CDR1 reads SNHLY; CDR2 reads FYNNEI. The germline V and J ends were trimmed by 8 bases and 5 bases, with 18 bases remaining between them. The CDR3 reads CASHRGGIGTEAFF. Here the CDR3 DNA reads TGTGCCAGCCATCGGGGGGGAATAGGAACTGAAGCTTTCTTT.

This clonotype was seen a few times. The chain employs TRBV6-2 or TRBV6-3 and TRBJ2-7; 15 bases are a match to TRBD2. Trimming at V came to 7 bases and at J to 12 bases, leaving 10 bases not matched to a gene. The CDR3 has 14 amino acids. Germline CDR1 MNHEY, CDR2 SVGEGT. CDR3 sequence reads: CASTREGLAGGGYF. The CDR3 nucleotides are TGTGCCAGCACCCGCGAGGGACTAGCGGGAGGAGGGTACTTC.

DNA for the CDR3: TGTGCCAGCAGTCTCCGGGGATTTAGAGAAAAACTGTTTTTT. As protein: CASSLRGFREKLFF. The genes are TRBV28 and TRBJ1-4; D gene unclear. Trimming removed 5 bases at V and 8 bases at J, with 15 bases between. CDR3 length equals 14 residues. From germline, CDR1 is MDHEN and CDR2 SYDVKM.

This chain links TRBV24-1 with TRBJ2-1; 12 bases line up with TRBD2. The germline V gene has CDR1 KGHDR and CDR2 SFDVKD. Trimming took 7 bases from V and 8 from J; bases not matched to a gene: 5. CDR3 length: 14 amino acids. CDR3 in amino acids: CATSLAGGGDEQFF. CDR3 DNA: TGTGCCACCAGCCTAGCGGGAGGGGGTGATGAGCAGTTCTTC.

The V call is TRBV7-9, the J call TRBJ2-3; D remains unclear. CDR1 and CDR2 (germline): SEHNR, FQNEAQ (reference sequence). Trimming took off 2 bases at V and 4 bases at J, with 7 bases between the two ends. CDR3 length: 13 amino acids. DNA for the CDR3: TGTGCCAGCAGCTTACAACAGCCAGATACGCAGTATTTT. The encoded protein is CASSLQQPDTQYF.

This clonotype appeared a few times. The rearrangement joins TRBV20-1 to TRBJ2-7; D gene unclear. Trimming removed 0 bases from V and 2 bases from J, with 14 bases in between. This CDR3 contains 15 residues. Germline V gene sequence: CDR1 DFQATT, CDR2 SNEGSKA (reference sequence). The chain's CDR3 is CSARDPTGPTYEQYV. CDR3 DNA: TGCAGTGCTAGAGATCCGACTGGGCCCACCTACGAGCAGTACGTC.